This entry features one T cell receptor (beta chain) sequence. The antigen remains unidentified. With 60 Vbeta and 13 Jbeta primers, the PCR was carried out. Measured with immunoSEQ multiplex PCR; TCRdb has only the in-frame clones, and not every one. Seen in this sample are 130,000 or so clones; the ten most common clones hold around 1.6%. The sample belongs to a study of cytomegalovirus exposure and HLA in healthy donors. General study results and limits: A link between a missense DCLRE1C variant and TCR beta V- and J-gene trimming emerged from a later analysis.

This CDR3 has 15 amino acids. Trimming removed 4 bases at V and 0 bases at J, with 14 bases between. CDR1 SGHRS and CDR2 YFSETQ come from the germline V gene. The TCR comes from a woman in her thirties or forties in good health and CMV-seropositive. Sequencing was done on a sample of PBMCs. The chain couples TRBV5-1 to TRBJ2-7, with a possible D match to TRBD2 (6 bases). In nucleotides, the CDR3 is TGCGCCAGCAGCCGGGGACTTGGGGTCTCCTACGAGCAGTACTTC. It codes for CASSRGLGVSYEQYF.